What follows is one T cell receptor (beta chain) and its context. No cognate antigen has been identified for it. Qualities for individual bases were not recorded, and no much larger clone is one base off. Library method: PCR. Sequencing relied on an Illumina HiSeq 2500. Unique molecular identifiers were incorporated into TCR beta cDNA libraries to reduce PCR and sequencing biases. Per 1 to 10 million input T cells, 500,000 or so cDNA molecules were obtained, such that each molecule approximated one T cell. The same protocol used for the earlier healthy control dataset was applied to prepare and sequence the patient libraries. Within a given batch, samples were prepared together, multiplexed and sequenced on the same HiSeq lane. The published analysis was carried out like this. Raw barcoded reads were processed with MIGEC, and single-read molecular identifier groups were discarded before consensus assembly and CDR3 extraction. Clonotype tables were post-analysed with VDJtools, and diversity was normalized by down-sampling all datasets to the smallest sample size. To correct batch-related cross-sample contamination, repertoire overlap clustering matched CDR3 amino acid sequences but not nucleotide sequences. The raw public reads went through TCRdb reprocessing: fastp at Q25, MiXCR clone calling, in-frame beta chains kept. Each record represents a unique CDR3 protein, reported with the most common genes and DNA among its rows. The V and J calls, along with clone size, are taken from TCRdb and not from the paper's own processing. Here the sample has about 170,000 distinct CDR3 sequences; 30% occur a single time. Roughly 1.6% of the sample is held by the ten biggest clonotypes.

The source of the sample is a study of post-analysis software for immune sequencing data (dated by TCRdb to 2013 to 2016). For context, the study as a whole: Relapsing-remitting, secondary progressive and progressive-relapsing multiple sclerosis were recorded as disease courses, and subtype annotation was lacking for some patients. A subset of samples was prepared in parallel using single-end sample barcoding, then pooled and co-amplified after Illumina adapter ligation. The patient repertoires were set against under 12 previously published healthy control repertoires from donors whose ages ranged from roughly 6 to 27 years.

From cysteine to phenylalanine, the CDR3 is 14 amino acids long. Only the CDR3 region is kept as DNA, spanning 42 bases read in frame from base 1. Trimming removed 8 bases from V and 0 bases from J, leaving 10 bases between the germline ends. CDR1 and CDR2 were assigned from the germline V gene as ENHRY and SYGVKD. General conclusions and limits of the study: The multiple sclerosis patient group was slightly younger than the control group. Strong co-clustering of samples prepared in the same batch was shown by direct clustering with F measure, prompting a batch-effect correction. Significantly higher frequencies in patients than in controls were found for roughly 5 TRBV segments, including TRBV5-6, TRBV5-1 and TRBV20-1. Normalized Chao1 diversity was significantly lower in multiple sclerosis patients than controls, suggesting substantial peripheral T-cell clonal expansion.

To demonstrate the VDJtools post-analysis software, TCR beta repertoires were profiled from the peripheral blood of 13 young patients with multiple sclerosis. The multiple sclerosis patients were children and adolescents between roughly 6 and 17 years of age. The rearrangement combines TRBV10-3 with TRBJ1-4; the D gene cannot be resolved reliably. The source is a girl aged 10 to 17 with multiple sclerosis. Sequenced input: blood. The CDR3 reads CAIADPPTNEKLFF. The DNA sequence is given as TGTGCCATCGCAGACCCTCCAACTAATGAAAAACTGTTTTTT.